The following is a T cell receptor beta chain sequence with its context. Its antigen remains unidentified. These data originate in a study of cytomegalovirus exposure and HLA in healthy donors. For the study at large: There were just under 400 genotyped donors. Of these, about 81% fell in the genetic ancestry cluster associated with self-reported Caucasian donors. The study, taken as a whole, reports: Cytomegalovirus-associated TCR beta chains were listed, numbering approximately 150. Researchers reported from a later analysis that most CMV-associated TCR beta chains appeared HLA-restricted.

This CDR3 has 14 residues. V lost 4 bases, J lost 6 bases, and 5 bases stayed unmatched. Germline V gene lookup returns CDR1 SEHNR and CDR2 FQNEAQ (reference sequence). The PCR employed 60 Vbeta primers together with 13 Jbeta primers. This table comes from immunoSEQ multiplex PCR, and its TCRdb copy is limited to in-frame clones, with some not included. The data contain around 170,000 clones, about four fifths of them singletons. The sequence was obtained from a woman under 40 in good health and CMV-seronegative. This chain connects TRBV7-9 to TRBJ1-2; 10 bases align to TRBD1. The source material was PBMCs. The CDR3 bases are TGTGCCAGCAGCTCACTTGGGACAGGGGATGGCTACACCTTC. Protein sequence: CASSSLGTGDGYTF.